The sequence of this T cell receptor (beta chain) was determined in a study of cytomegalovirus exposure and HLA in healthy donors. The PCR made use of 60 Vbeta and 13 Jbeta primers. TCRdb's copy holds only in-frame clones and misses some; the assay was immunoSEQ multiplex PCR. The data show approximately 40,000 clones, with 66% seen just once and less than 20% held by the top ten. Trimming pared 1 base from V and 8 bases from J, leaving 9 bases between. Germline V gene sequence: CDR1 SGHRS, CDR2 YFSETQ. This CDR3 comprises 12 residues. This clone was counted a few times. The TCR comes from a man in his fifties or sixties in good health and CMV-seropositive. V and J are TRBV5-1 and TRBJ1-1; D remains unclear. The sample consisted of PBMCs. CDR3: CASSLHEREAFF. CDR3 sequence (DNA): TGCGCCAGCAGCTTGCACGAGAGAGAAGCTTTCTTT. Variable domain in full (rest from reference TRBV5-1 and TRBJ1-1): KAGVTQTPRYLIKTRGQQVTLSCSPISGHRSVSWYQQTPGQGLQFLFEYFSETQRNKGNFPGRFSGRQFSNSRSEMNVSTLELGDSALYLCASSLHEREAFFGQGTRLTVV.